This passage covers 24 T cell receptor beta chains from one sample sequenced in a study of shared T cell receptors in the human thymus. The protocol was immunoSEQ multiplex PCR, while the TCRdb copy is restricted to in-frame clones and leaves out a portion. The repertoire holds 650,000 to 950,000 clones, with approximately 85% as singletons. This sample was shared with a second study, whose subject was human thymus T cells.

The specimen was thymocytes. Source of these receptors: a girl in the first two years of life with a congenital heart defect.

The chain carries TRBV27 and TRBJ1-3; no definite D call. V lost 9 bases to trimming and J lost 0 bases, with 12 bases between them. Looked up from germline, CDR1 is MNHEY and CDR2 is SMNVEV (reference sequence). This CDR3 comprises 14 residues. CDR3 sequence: CASRLRASGNTIYF. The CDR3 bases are TGTGCCAGTCGTCTGAGGGCCTCTGGAAACACCATATATTTT.

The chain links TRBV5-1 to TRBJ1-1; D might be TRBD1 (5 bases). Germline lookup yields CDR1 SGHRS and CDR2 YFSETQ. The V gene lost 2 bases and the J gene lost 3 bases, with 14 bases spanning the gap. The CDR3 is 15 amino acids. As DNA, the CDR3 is TGCGCCAGCAGCTTCTGGGTCGGAGGGGACACTGAAGCTTTCTTT. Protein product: CASSFWVGGDTEAFF. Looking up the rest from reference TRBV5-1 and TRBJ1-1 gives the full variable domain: KAGVTQTPRYLIKTRGQQVTLSCSPISGHRSVSWYQQTPGQGLQFLFEYFSETQRNKGNFPGRFSGRQFSNSRSEMNVSTLELGDSALYLCASSFWVGGDTEAFFGQGTRLTVV.

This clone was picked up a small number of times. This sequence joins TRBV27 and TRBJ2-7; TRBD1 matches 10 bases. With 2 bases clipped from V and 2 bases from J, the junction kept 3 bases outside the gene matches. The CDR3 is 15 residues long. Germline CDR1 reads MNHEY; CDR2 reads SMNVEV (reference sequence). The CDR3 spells CASSLGTGVTYEQYF. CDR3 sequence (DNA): TGTGCCAGCAGTTTAGGGACAGGGGTAACCTACGAGCAGTACTTC.

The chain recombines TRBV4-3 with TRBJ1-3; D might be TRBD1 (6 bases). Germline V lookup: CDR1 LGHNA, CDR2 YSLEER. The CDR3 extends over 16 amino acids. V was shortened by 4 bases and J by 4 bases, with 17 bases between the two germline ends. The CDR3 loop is CASSPDRRGPGNTIYF. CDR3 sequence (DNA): TGCGCCAGCAGCCCCGACAGGAGAGGACCGGGAAACACCATATATTTT.

The CDR3 nucleotides are TGTGCCAGTAGTATAATACAGGGCCCCCAAGAGACCCAGTACTTC. Translation gives CASSIIQGPQETQYF. The V and J genes are TRBV19 and TRBJ2-5; possible D gene TRBD1, 6 bases. V was clipped by 2 bases and J by 1 base, with 11 bases between them. Germline V gene lookup returns CDR1 LNHDA and CDR2 SQIVND (reference sequence). This CDR3 region has 15 residues.

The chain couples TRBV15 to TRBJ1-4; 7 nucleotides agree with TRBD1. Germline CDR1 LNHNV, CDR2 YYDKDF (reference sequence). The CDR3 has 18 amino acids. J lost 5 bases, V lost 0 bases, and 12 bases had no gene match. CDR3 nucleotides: TGTGCCACCAGCAGAGATCTTAGGTTTAGGGGGCGAAATGAAAAACTGTTTTTT. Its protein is CATSRDLRFRGRNEKLFF.

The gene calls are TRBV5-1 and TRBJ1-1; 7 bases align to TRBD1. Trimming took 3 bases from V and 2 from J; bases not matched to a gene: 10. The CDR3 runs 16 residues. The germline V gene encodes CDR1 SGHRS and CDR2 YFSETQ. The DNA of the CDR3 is TGCGCCAGCAGCTATGACAGGGCCGCATCTAACACTGAAGCTTTCTTT. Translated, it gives CASSYDRAASNTEAFF.

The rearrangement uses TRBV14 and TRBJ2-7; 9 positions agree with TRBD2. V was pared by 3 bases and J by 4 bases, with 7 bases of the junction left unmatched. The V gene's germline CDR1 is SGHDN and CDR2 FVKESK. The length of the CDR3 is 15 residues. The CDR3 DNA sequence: TGTGCCAGCAGCCAGAAGCGGGGGGCGTTATACGAGCAGTACTTC. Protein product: CASSQKRGALYEQYF.

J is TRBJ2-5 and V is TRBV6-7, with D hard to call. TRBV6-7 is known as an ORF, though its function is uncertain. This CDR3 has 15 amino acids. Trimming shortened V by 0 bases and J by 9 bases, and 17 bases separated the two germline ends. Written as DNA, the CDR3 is TGTGCCAGCAGTTACTCGTGGCGGTCCGCCGTCCCCCAGTACTTC. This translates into CASSYSWRSAVPQYF.

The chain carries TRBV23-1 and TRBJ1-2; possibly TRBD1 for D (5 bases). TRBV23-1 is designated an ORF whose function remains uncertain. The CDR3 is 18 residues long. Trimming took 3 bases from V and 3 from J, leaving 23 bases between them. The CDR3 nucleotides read TGCGCCAGCAGTCAGGGGGGAGGTCCAGAAAAAGAGCACTATGGCTACACCTTC. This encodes CASSQGGGPEKEHYGYTF.

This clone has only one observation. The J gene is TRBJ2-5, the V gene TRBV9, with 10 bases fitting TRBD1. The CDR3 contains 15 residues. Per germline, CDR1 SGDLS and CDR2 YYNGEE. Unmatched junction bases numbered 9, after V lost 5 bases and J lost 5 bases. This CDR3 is CASRAGQGKGETQYF. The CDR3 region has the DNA TGTGCCAGCAGAGCGGGACAGGGGAAGGGGGAGACCCAGTACTTC.

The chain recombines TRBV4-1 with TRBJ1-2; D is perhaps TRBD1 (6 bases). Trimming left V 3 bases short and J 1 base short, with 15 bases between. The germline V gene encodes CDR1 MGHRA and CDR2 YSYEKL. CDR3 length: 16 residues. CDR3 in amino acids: CASSQPSVQGNYGYTF. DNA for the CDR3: TGCGCCAGCAGCCAGCCTTCTGTACAGGGTAACTATGGCTACACCTTC.

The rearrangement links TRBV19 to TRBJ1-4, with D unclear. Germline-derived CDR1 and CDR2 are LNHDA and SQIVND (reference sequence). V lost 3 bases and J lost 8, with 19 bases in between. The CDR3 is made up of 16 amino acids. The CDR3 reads CASSMLNHGVGEKLFF. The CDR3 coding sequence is TGTGCCAGTAGTATGCTTAACCACGGGGTCGGAGAAAAACTGTTTTTT.

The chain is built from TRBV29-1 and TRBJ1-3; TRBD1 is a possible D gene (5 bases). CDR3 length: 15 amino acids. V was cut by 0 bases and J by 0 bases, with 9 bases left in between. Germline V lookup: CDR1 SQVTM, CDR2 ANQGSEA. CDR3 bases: TGCAGCGTTGAAGAATGGGGCAGCTCTGGAAACACCATATATTTT. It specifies CSVEEWGSSGNTIYF.

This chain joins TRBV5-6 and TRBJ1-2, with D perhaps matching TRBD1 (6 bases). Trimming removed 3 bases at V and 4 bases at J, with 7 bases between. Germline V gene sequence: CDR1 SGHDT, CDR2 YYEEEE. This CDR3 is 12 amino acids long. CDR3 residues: CASSSGVYGYTF. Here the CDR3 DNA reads TGTGCCAGCAGCTCAGGGGTCTATGGCTACACCTTC.

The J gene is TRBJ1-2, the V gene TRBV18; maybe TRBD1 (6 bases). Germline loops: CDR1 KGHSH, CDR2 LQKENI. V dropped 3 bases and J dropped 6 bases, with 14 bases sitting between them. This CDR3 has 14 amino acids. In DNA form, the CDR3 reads TGTGCCAGCTCACCTGGACAGTCGCGGCATGGCTACACCTTC. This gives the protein CASSPGQSRHGYTF.

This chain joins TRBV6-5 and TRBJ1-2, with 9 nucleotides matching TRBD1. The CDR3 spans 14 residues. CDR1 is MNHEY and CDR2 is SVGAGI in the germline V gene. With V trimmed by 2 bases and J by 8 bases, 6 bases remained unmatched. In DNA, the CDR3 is TGTGCCAGCAGTTACGGGGGAACAGGGGGCGGCTACACCTTC. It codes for CASSYGGTGGGYTF.

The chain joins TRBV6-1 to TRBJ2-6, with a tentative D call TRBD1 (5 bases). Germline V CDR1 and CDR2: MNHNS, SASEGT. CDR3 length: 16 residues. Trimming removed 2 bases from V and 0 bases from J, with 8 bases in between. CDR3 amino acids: CASSESTGSGANVLTF. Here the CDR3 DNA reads TGTGCCAGCAGTGAATCTACAGGCTCTGGGGCCAACGTCCTGACTTTC.

DNA for the CDR3: TGTGCCACCAGCAGGGCCGGGACTGAAGAGACCCAGTACTTC. Translation: CATSRAGTEETQYF. This chain connects TRBV15 to TRBJ2-5; TRBD2 is a possible D gene (6 bases). V was clipped by 3 bases and J by 3 bases, with 11 bases between them. CDR3 length: 14 residues. Germline CDR1 reads LNHNV; CDR2 reads YYDKDF (reference sequence).

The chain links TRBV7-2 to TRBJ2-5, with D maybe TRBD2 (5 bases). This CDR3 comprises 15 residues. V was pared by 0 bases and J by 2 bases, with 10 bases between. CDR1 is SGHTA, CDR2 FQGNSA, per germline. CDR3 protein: CASSLARRSQETQYF. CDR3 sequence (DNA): TGTGCCAGCAGCTTAGCAAGGAGGTCGCAAGAGACCCAGTACTTC.

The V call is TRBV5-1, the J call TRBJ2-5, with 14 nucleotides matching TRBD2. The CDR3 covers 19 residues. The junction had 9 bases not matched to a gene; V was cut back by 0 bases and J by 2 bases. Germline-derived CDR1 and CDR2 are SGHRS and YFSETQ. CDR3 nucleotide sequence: TGCGCCAGCAGCTTGGTTGGACTAGCGGGGGGCATAGAACAAGAGACCCAGTACTTC. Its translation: CASSLVGLAGGIEQETQYF.

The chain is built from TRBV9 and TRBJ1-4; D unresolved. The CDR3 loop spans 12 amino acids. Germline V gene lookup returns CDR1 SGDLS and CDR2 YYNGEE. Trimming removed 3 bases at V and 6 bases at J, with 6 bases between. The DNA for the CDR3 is TGTGCCAGCAGCGGAGTGGATGAAAAACTGTTTTTT. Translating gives CASSGVDEKLFF.

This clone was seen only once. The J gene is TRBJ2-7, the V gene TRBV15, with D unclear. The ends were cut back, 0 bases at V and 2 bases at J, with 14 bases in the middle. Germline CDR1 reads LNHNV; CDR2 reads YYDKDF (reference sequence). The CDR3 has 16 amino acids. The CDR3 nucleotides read TGTGCCACCAGCAGAGAAGCCCAGGCACGTGCCTACGAGCAGTACTTC. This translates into CATSREAQARAYEQYF. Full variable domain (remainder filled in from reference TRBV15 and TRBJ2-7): DAMVIQNPRYQVTQFGKPVTLSCSQTLNHNVMYWYQQKSSQAPKLLFHYYDKDFNNEADTPDNFQSRRPNTSFCFLDIRSPGLGDTAMYLCATSREAQARAYEQYFGPGTRLTVT.

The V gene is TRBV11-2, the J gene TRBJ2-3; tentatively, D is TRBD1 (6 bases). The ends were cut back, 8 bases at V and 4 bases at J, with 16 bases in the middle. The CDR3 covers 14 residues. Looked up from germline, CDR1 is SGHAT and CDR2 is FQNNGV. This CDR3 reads CASLDRSRADTQYF. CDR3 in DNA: TGTGCCAGCCTTGACAGGAGCCGCGCAGATACGCAGTATTTT.